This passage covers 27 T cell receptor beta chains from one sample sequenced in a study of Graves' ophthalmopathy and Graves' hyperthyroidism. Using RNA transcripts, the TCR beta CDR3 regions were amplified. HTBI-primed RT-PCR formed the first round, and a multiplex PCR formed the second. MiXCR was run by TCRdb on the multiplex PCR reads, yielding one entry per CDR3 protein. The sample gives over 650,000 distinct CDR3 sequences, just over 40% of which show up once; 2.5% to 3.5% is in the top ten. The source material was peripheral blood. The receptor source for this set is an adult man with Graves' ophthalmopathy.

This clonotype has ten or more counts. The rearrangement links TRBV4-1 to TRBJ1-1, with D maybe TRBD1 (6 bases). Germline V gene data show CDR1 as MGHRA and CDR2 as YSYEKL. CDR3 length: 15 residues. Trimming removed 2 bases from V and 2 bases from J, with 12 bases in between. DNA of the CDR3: TGCGCCAGCAGCCAACGGGGAGGGGGTAACACTGAAGCTTTCTTT. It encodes CASSQRGGGNTEAFF.

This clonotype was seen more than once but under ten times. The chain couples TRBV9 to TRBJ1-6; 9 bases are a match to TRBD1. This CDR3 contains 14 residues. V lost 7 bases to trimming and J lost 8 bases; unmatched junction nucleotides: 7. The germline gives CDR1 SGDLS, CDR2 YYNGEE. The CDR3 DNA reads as TGTGCCAGCTCACCCCGGACAGGGGATTCACCCCTCCACTTT. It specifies CASSPRTGDSPLHF.

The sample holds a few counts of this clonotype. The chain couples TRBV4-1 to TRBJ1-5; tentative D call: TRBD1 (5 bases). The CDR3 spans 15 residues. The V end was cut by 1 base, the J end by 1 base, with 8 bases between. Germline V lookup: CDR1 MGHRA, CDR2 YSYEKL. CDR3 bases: TGCGCCAGCAGCCAAGGACAGATCAGCAATCAGCCCCAGCATTTT. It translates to CASSQGQISNQPQHF.

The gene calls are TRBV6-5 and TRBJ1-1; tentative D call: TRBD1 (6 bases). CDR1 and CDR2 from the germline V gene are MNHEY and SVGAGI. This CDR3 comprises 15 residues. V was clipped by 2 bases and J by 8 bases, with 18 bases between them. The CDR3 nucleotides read TGTGCCAGCAGTTACGGGGGGGGCTTTTCTACGGAAGCTTTCTTT. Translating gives CASSYGGGFSTEAFF.

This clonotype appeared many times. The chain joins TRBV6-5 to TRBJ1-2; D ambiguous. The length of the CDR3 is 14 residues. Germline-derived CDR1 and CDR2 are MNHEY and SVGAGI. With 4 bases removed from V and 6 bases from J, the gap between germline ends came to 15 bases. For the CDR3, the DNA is TGTGCCAGCAGTTCGTCCTTGGAAAGGAATGGCTACACCTTC. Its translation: CASSSSLERNGYTF.

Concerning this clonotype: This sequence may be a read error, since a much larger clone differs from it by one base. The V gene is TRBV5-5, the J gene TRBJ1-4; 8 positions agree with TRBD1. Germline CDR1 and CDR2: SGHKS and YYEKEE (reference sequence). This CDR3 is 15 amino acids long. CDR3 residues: CASSFGAGGDEKLVF. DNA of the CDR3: TGTGCCAGCAGCTTTGGGGCAGGGGGCGATGAAAAACTGGTTTTT. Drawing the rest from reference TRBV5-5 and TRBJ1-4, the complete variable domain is DAGVTQSPTHLIKTRGQQVTLRCSPISGHKSVSWYQQVLGQGPQFIFQYYEKEERGRGNFPDRFSARQFPNYSSELNVNALLLGDSALYLCASSFGAGGDEKLVFGSGTQLSVL.

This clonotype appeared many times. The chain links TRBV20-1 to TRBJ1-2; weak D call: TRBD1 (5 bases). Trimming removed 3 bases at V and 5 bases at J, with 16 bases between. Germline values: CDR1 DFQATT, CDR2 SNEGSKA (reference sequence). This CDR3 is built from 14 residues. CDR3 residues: CSASIPGLGYGYTF. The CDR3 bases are TGCAGTGCTAGTATCCCGGGGCTAGGGTATGGCTACACCTTC.

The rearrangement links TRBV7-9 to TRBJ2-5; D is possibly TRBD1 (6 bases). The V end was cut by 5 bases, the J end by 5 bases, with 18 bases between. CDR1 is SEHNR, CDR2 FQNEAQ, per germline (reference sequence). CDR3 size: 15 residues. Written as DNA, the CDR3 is TGTGCCAGCAGCACAGGGATTGGGATTGCGGAGACCCAGTACTTC. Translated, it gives CASSTGIGIAETQYF.

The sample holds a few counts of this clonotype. This CDR3 is CASRPADRLEEQYF. The CDR3 DNA reads TGTGCCAGCAGGCCTGCGGACAGGCTGGAAGAGCAGTACTTC. The chain recombines TRBV6-4 with TRBJ2-7; 7 bases align to TRBD1. The germline V gene has CDR1 MRHNA and CDR2 SNTAGT. There are 14 residues in the CDR3. Unmatched junction bases numbered 12, after V lost 6 bases and J lost 7 bases.

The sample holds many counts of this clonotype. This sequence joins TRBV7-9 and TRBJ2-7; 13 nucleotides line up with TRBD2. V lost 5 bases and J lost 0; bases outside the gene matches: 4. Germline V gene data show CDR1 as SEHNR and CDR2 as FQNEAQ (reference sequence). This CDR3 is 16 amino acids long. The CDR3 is CASSPRTSGSSYEQYF. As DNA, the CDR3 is TGTGCCAGCAGCCCGAGGACTAGCGGGAGCTCCTACGAGCAGTACTTC.

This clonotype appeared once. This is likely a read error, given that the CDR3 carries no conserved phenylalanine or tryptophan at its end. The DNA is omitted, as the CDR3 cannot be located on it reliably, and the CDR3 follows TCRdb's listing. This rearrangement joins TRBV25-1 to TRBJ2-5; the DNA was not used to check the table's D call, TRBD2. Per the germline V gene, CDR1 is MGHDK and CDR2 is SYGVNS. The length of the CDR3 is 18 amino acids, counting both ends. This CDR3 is CASSASASSYNSPLHFGN.

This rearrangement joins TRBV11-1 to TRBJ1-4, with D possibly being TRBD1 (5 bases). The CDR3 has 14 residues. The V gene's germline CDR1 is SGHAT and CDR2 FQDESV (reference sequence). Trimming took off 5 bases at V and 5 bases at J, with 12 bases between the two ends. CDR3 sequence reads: CASSPGAGNEKLFF. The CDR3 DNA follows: TGTGCCAGCAGCCCCGGGGCGGGGAATGAAAAACTGTTTTTT. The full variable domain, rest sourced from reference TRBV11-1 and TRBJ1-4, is EAEVAQSPRYKITEKSQAVAFWCDPISGHATLYWYRQILGQGPELLVQFQDESVVDDSQLPKDRFSAERLKGVDSTLKIQPAELGDSAMYLCASSPGAGNEKLFFGSGTQLSVL.

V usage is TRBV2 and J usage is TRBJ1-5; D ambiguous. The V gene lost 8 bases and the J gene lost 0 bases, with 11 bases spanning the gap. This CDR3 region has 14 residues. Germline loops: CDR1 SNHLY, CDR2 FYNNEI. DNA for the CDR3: TGTGCCAGCCGGACGGTTAATAGCAATCAGCCCCAGCATTTT. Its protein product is CASRTVNSNQPQHF.

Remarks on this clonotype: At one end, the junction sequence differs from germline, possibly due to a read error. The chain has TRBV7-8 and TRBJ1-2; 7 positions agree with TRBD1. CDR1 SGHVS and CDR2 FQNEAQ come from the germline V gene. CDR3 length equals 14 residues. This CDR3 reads CASSPPDRVEGYTF. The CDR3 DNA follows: TGCGCCAGCAGCCCACCCGACAGGGTCGAGGGCTACACCTTC.

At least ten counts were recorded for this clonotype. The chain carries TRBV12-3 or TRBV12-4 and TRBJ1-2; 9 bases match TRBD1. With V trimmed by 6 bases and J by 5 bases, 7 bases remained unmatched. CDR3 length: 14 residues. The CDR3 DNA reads TGTGCCAGCAGGCCATGGACAGGGGAGTATGGCTACACCTTC. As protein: CASRPWTGEYGYTF.

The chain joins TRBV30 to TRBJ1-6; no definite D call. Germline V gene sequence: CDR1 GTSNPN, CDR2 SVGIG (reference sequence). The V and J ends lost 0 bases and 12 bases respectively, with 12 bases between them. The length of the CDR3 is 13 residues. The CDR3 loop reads CAWSVQEEGPLHF. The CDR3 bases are TGTGCCTGGAGTGTTCAAGAGGAAGGACCCCTCCACTTT.

This CDR3 is CASSLVRGQGQETQYF. CDR3 bases: TGCGCCAGCAGCTTGGTCAGAGGACAGGGTCAAGAGACCCAGTACTTC. V usage is TRBV5-1 and J usage is TRBJ2-5, with TRBD1 matching 8 bases. The CDR3 has 16 amino acids. V lost 0 bases to trimming and J lost 2 bases; unmatched junction nucleotides: 6. In germline, CDR1 is SGHRS, CDR2 YFSETQ.

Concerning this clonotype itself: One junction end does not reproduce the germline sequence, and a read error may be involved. The CDR3 nucleotides are TGTGCCAGCAGAGCCGGGACGTCGTACACCGGGGGGCTGTTTTTT. Protein: CASRAGTSYTGGLFF. V usage is TRBV7-2 and J usage is TRBJ2-2, with D possibly matching TRBD2 (6 bases). From germline, CDR1 is SGHTA and CDR2 FQGNSA. The CDR3 is made up of 15 amino acids. The full variable domain, with the rest looked up from reference TRBV7-2 and TRBJ2-2, is GAGVSQSPSNKVTEKGKDVELRCDPISGHTALYWYRQSLGQGLEFLIYFQGNSAPDKSGLPSDRFSAERTGGSVSTLTIQRTQQEDSAVYLCASRAGTSYTGGLFFGEGSRLTVL.

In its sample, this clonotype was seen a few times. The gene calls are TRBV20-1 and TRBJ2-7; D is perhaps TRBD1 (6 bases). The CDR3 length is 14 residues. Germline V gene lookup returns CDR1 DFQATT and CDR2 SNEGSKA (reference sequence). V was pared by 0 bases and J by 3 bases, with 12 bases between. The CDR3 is CSARDGGLNYEQYF. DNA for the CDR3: TGCAGTGCTAGAGATGGGGGCCTCAACTACGAGCAGTACTTC.

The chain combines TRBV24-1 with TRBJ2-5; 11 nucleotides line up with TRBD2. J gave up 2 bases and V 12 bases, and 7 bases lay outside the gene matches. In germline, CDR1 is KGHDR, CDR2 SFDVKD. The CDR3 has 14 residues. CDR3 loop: CASSGLAEQETQYF. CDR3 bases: TGTGCCTCCTCGGGACTAGCGGAACAAGAGACCCAGTACTTC.

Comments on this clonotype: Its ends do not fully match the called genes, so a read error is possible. CDR3 sequence reads: CAGRTGTSSYEQYF. In DNA, the CDR3 is TGTGCCGGCAGGACCGGGACTAGCTCCTACGAGCAATACTTC. The chain uses TRBV12-3 or TRBV12-4 and TRBJ2-7; 9 bases line up with TRBD2. This CDR3 is built from 14 residues.

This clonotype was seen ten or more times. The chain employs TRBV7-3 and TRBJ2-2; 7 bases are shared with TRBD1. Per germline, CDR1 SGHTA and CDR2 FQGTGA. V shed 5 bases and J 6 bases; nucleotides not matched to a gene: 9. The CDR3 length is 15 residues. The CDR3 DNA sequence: TGTGCCAGCAGCGGGACCGGGACAGAAGCCGGGGAGCTGTTTTTT. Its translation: CASSGTGTEAGELFF.

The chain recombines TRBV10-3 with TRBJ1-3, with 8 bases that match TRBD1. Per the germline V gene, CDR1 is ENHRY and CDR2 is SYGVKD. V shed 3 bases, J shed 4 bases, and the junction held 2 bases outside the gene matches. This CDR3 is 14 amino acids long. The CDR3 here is CAISDGQGGNTIYF. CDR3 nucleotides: TGTGCCATCAGTGACGGACAGGGCGGAAACACCATATATTTT.

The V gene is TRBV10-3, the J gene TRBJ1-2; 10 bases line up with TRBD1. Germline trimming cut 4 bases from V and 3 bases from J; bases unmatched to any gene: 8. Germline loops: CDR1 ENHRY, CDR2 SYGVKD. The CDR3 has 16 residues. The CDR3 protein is CAISAPTGGEDYGYTF. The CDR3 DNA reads TGTGCCATCAGTGCCCCGACAGGGGGCGAGGACTATGGCTACACCTTC.

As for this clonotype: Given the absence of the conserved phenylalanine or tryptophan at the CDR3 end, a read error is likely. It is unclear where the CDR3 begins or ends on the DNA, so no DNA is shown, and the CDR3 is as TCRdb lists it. The CDR3 spells CAISDPTS. The chain couples TRBV10-3 to TRBJ2-6. A total of 8 residues make up the CDR3, ends included. Germline V CDR1 and CDR2: ENHRY, SYGVKD.

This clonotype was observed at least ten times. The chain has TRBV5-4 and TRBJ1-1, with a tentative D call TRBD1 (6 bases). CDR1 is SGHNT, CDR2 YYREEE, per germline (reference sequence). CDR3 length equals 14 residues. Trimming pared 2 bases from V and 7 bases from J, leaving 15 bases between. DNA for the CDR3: TGTGCCAGCAGCTTCCCGACAGGACCAAGTGAAGCTTTCTTT. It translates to CASSFPTGPSEAFF. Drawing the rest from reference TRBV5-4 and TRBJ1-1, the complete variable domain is ETGVTQSPTHLIKTRGQQVTLRCSSQSGHNTVSWYQQALGQGPQFIFQYYREEENGRGNFPPRFSGLQFPNYSSELNVNALELDDSALYLCASSFPTGPSEAFFGQGTRLTVV.

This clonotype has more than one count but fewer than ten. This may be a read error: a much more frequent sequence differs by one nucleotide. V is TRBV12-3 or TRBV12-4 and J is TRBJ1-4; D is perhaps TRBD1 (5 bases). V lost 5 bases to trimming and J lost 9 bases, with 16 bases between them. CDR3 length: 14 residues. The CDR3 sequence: CASSPQVPFKKLFF. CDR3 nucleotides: TGTGCCAGCAGTCCACAGGTGCCCTTCAAAAAACTGTTTTTT.